The rows below give T cell receptor beta chains drawn from one sample of a study of T cell changes during pregnancy in multiple sclerosis. Using immunoSEQ multiplex PCR, the repertoire was profiled, and TCRdb retains in-frame clones only, with some absent. The sample holds over 70,000 clones, around 93% seen once. The sample consisted of peripheral blood, taken in the first trimester of pregnancy. The receptors originated from a female donor with multiple sclerosis, enrolled in a pregnancy study. CDR3s include the opening cysteine and the closing phenylalanine or tryptophan. A D gene is named only where the DNA matches it firmly. A row's size may be missing; if present it is once, few, many or a size class.

j_call	clone_size	v_call	d_call	cdr3_nt	cdr3_aa
TRBJ2-3	NA	TRBV25-1	NA	TGTGCCAGCAGTGATGCCAGAACCACCACAGATACGCAGTATTTT	CASSDARTTTDTQYF
TRBJ2-7	NA	TRBV5-1	NA	TGCGCCAGCAGCTCCCTGGTGAGCTCCTACGAGCAGTACTTC	CASSSLVSSYEQYF
TRBJ1-5	NA	TRBV4-1	NA	TGCGCCAGCAGCCGACACGGGGATCCTTTTAGCAATCAGCCCCAGCATTTT	CASSRHGDPFSNQPQHF
TRBJ1-5	once	TRBV19	NA	TGTGCCAGTAGTGACAGCCAGGCAGGGTTCGGTCAGCCCCAGCATTTT	CASSDSQAGFGQPQHF
TRBJ2-7	NA	TRBV5-1	TRBD1	TGCGCCAGCAGCTCGGGACAGGGACCCTACGAGCAGTACTTC	CASSSGQGPYEQYF
TRBJ2-5	NA	TRBV13	TRBD2	TGTGCCAGCAGCTTAGGCCTGGGGGGGTCGGAGACCCAGTACTTC	CASSLGLGGSETQYF
TRBJ2-5	NA	TRBV30	NA	TGTGCCTGGAATCGGGGATTTGAGACCCAGTACTTC	CAWNRGFETQYF
TRBJ2-1	NA	TRBV7-6	NA	TGTGCCAGCAGCTCCGGGACAAACAATGAGCAGTTCTTC	CASSSGTNNEQFF
TRBJ1-6	NA	TRBV6-5	NA	TGTGCCAGCAGTTCATCGACAGTGAAGAATTCACCCCTCCACTTT	CASSSSTVKNSPLHF
TRBJ2-2	NA	TRBV10-1	TRBD2	TGCGCCAGCAGTGCCAGGCGGGGGAGGGCCGGGGAGCTGTTTTTT	CASSARRGRAGELFF
TRBJ1-6	NA	TRBV6-6	NA	TGTGCCAGCAGTTTCTCGACAGGTAGTGAACCCCTCCACTTT	CASSFSTGSEPLHF
TRBJ2-2	NA	TRBV29-1	TRBD1	TGCAGCGTTTCTATCCAGGGGGCAACCGGGGAGCTGTTTTTT	CSVSIQGATGELFF
TRBJ1-2	NA	TRBV7-8	NA	TGTGCCAGCAGCCAGTGGGGGGGCAACTATGGCTACACCTTC	CASSQWGGNYGYTF
TRBJ1-6	NA	TRBV6-5	NA	TGTGCCAGCAGTTGGAGGAGCTCCTATAATTCACCCCTCCACTTT	CASSWRSSYNSPLHF
TRBJ2-1	NA	TRBV19	TRBD1	TGTGCCAGTAGTATAGGGTGGACAGGGACCTTAAGTGAGCAGTTCTTC	CASSIGWTGTLSEQFF
TRBJ1-4	NA	TRBV6-1	TRBD1	TGTGCCGGAACAGGGGGGTGGTCTAATGAAAAACTGTTTTTT	CAGTGGWSNEKLFF
TRBJ1-1	NA	TRBV4-1	NA	TGCGCCAGCAGCCAAGTTGTTGGAGGTCGCACTGAAGCTTTCTTT	CASSQVVGGRTEAFF
TRBJ1-4	once	TRBV7-9	TRBD1	TGTGCCAGCAGCCTAGACAGGGGGAATGAAAAACTGTTTTTT	CASSLDRGNEKLFF
TRBJ1-5	NA	TRBV4-1	NA	TGCGCCAGCAGCCGCCGGGGGGGGGTTTTTAGCAATCAGCCCCAGCATTTT	CASSRRGGVFSNQPQHF
TRBJ2-2	NA	TRBV5-6	TRBD1	TGTGCCAGCAGTTCGATGAGAGACAGGGGGCTGATCGGGGAGCTGTTTTTT	CASSSMRDRGLIGELFF
TRBJ2-2	NA	TRBV9	TRBD1	TGTGCCAGCAGCGGTGGACAGGGCTCGAACACCGGGGAGCTGTTTTTT	CASSGGQGSNTGELFF
TRBJ1-6	NA	TRBV7-6	NA	TGTGCCAGCAGCCGGACAGAGGATAATTCACCCCTCCACTTT	CASSRTEDNSPLHF
TRBJ2-1	NA	TRBV27	TRBD2	TGTGCCAGCACTAGCGGGGGGGCATGGAATGAGCAGTTCTTC	CASTSGGAWNEQFF
TRBJ1-2	NA	TRBV29-1	NA	TGCAGCGTTGACCCGTCGGCCAGGGGAGACTATGGCTACACCTTC	CSVDPSARGDYGYTF
TRBJ1-1	NA	TRBV5-4	NA	TGTGCCAGCAGCGACACGGGGATTATGAACACTGAAGCTTTCTTT	CASSDTGIMNTEAFF
TRBJ2-2	NA	TRBV27	NA	TGTGCCAGCCGCCCCCACCGGGGCACCGGGGAGCTGTTTTTT	CASRPHRGTGELFF
TRBJ2-7	NA	TRBV10-3	TRBD2	TGTGCCATCAATAGCGGGGGGGCCTACGAGCAGTACTTC	CAINSGGAYEQYF
TRBJ2-7	NA	TRBV11-3	TRBD1	TGTGCCAGCAGCCGAACGGGACAGGGAGATTACGAGCAGTACTTC	CASSRTGQGDYEQYF
TRBJ1-2	NA	TRBV19	NA	TGTGCCAGCAGGGCTGCTAACTATGGCTACACCTTC	CASRAANYGYTF
TRBJ2-1	NA	TRBV6-5	NA	TGTGCCAGCACTGACGGGACAAACAATGAGCAGTTCTTC	CASTDGTNNEQFF
TRBJ2-3	once	TRBV7-8	TRBD2	TGTGCCAGCAGCTTCGGCCTAGCGGTCGGCCGTAGCACAGATACGCAGTATTTT	CASSFGLAVGRSTDTQYF
TRBJ1-1	NA	TRBV6-6	NA	TGTGCCAGCACCCTAAGGAGTACTGAAGCTTTCTTT	CASTLRSTEAFF
TRBJ2-7	NA	TRBV19	NA	TGTGCCAGTAGTATCGTGAGGGGGAGTTTGGGCGAGCAGTACTTC	CASSIVRGSLGEQYF
TRBJ1-1	NA	TRBV28	NA	TGTGCCACCATCAGAATAGGGGTCCGAACTGAAGCTTTCTTT	CATIRIGVRTEAFF
TRBJ2-7	NA	TRBV28	TRBD2	TGTGCCAGCAGTTCCTCCGGGGGGTACGAGCAGTACTTC	CASSSSGGYEQYF
TRBJ2-3	NA	TRBV6-5	NA	TGTGCCAGCCATACAGGGTCGGATACGCAGTATTTT	CASHTGSDTQYF
TRBJ1-5	NA	TRBV27	NA	TGTGCCAGCAGTTTAGTGGGCACTCCAGGCAATCAGCCCCAGCATTTT	CASSLVGTPGNQPQHF
TRBJ2-3	NA	TRBV9	NA	TGTGCCACCCATCCTTGGGGGGACACAGATACGCAGTATTTT	CATHPWGDTDTQYF
TRBJ2-5	NA	TRBV9	TRBD1	TGTGCCAGCAGCGCAAGGACAGGGGAACAGACCCAGTACTTC	CASSARTGEQTQYF
TRBJ2-1	NA	TRBV2	NA	TGTGCCAGCAGCCAAGCCGGAGATGAGCAGTTCTTC	CASSQAGDEQFF
TRBJ1-4	NA	TRBV6-5	TRBD1	TGTGCCAGCAGTTACCGACAGACAGGGCGGAGTGAAAAACTGTTTTTT	CASSYRQTGRSEKLFF
TRBJ1-4	NA	TRBV6-1	NA	TGTGCCAGCGGTTTAGGACAGTATAATGAAAAACTGTTTTTT	CASGLGQYNEKLFF
TRBJ1-1	NA	TRBV4-1	NA	TGCGCCAGCAGCCCTCGGGACTATGGCCCTGAAGCTTTCTTT	CASSPRDYGPEAFF
TRBJ2-3	NA	TRBV18	NA	TGTGCCAGCTCACCGGCTCGGGGGTTGGGAGATACGCAGTATTTT	CASSPARGLGDTQYF
TRBJ2-7	NA	TRBV27	TRBD1	TGTGCCAGCAGTTCCGACAGGGGTACCTACGAGCAGTACTTC	CASSSDRGTYEQYF
TRBJ1-1	NA	TRBV10-3	TRBD1	TGTGCCACCTCCCCCGGACAGGTTCTGAACACTGAAGCTTTCTTT	CATSPGQVLNTEAFF
TRBJ2-5	NA	TRBV28	NA	TGTGCCAGCAGTTCTCCTCGGGGGGCCGCAGAGACCCAGTACTTC	CASSSPRGAAETQYF
TRBJ1-5	NA	TRBV7-9	TRBD1	TGTGCCAGCAGCCCCGGGACAGGGGGCAATCAGCCCCAGCATTTT	CASSPGTGGNQPQHF
TRBJ2-1	NA	TRBV29-1	NA	TGCAGCGTTACCCTAGGAGGGGGCCCCTACAATGAGCAGTTCTTC	CSVTLGGGPYNEQFF
TRBJ1-3	NA	TRBV7-2	NA	TGTGCCAGCAGACCTCTCAGCTCTGGAAACACCATATATTTT	CASRPLSSGNTIYF
TRBJ2-5	once	TRBV7-6	NA	TGTGCCAGCAGCTTAGCCACCCCAGGGGCCGGGGAGACCCAGTACTTC	CASSLATPGAGETQYF
TRBJ2-5	NA	TRBV9	TRBD1	TGTGCCAGCAGCGTAGTCGGGGGACAGGGGGCCTTGGAGACCCAGTACTTC	CASSVVGGQGALETQYF
TRBJ2-1	NA	TRBV7-2	TRBD2	TGTGCCAGCAGCTTATGGGAGTGGACGGGGGGAACTTCCTACAATGAGCAGTTCTTC	CASSLWEWTGGTSYNEQFF
TRBJ2-1	NA	TRBV7-2	NA	TGTGCCAGCAGCTTGGGCTTGAATGAGCAGTTCTTC	CASSLGLNEQFF
TRBJ2-1	NA	TRBV27	NA	TGTGCCAGCCGAACCCCAGGGGCGGTTGGTGAGCAGTTCTTC	CASRTPGAVGEQFF
TRBJ2-2	few	TRBV7-2	NA	TGTGCCAGCAGCCCGGGACTCCATACCGGGGAGCTGTTTTTT	CASSPGLHTGELFF
TRBJ2-3	NA	TRBV19	TRBD1	TGTGCCAGTAGTCCGGGACAGGGAGGATGGACGCAGTATTTT	CASSPGQGGWTQYF
TRBJ2-5	NA	TRBV5-4	NA	TGTGCCAGCAGCACCCCAGGGGAGGAGACCCAGTACTTC	CASSTPGEETQYF
TRBJ1-3	NA	TRBV7-6	NA	TGTGCCAGCAGCCCCGATCAGGGGTGGGACACCATATATTTT	CASSPDQGWDTIYF